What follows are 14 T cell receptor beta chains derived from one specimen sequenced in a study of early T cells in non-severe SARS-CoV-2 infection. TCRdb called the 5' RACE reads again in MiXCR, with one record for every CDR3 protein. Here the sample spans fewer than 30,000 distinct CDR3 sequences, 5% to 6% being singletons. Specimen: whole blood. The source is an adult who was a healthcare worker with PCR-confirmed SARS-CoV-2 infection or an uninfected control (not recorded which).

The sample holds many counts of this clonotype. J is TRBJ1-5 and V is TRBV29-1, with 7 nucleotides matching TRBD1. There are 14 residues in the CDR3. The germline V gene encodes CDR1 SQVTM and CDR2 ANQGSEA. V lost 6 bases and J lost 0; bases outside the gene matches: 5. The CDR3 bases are TGCAGCGTCCCAGGGGGGCCTAGCAATCAGCCCCAGCATTTT. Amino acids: CSVPGGPSNQPQHF.

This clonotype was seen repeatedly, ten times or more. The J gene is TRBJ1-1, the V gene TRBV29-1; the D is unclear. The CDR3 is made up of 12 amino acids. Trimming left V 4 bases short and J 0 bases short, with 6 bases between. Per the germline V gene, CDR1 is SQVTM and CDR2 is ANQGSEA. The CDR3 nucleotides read TGCAGCGTTGTCAGCATGAACACTGAAGCTTTCTTT. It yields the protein CSVVSMNTEAFF.

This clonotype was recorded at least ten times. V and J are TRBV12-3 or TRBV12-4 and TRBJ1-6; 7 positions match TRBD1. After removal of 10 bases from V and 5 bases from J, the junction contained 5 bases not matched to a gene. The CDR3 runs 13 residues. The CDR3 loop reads CATTGQNNSPLHF. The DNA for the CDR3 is TGTGCCACCACGGGACAGAATAATTCACCCCTCCACTTT.

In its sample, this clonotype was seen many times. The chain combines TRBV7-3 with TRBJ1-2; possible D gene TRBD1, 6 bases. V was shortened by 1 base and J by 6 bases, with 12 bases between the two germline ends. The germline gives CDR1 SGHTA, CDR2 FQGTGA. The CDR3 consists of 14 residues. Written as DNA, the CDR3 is TGTGCCAGCAGCTTAAGAGGGGGACACGATGGCTACACCTTC. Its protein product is CASSLRGGHDGYTF.

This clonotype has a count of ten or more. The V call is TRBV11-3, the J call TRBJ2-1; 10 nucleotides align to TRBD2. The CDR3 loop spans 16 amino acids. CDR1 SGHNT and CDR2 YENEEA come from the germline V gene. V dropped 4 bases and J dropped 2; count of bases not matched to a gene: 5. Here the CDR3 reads CASSSLGLAAYNEQFF. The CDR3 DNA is TGTGCCAGCAGCTCCCTAGGACTAGCGGCCTACAATGAGCAGTTCTTC.

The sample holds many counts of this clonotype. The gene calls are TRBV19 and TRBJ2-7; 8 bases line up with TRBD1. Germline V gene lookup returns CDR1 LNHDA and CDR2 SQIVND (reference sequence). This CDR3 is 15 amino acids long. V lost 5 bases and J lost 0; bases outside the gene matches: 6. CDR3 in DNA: TGTGCCAGTAGTGATCCGGGACAGGTCTCCTACGAGCAGTACTTC. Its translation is CASSDPGQVSYEQYF.

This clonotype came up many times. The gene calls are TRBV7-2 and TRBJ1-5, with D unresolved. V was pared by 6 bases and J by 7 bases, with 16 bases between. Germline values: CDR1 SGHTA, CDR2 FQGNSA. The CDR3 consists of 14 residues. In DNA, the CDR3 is TGTGCCAGCAGTCAAATGGGGATGGGGCAGCCCCAGCATTTT. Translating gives CASSQMGMGQPQHF.

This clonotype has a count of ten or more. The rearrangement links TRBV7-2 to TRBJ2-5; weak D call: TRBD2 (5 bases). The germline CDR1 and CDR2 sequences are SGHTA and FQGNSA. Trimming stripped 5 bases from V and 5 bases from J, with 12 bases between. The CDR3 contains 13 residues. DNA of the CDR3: TGTGCCAGCAGCCGCCTAGCAAGGGAGACCCAGTACTTC. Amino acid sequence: CASSRLARETQYF.

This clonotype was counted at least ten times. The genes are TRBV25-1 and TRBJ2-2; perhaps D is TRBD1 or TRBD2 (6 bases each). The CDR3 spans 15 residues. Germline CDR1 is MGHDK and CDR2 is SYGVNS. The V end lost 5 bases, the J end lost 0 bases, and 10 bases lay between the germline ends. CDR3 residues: CASSLRGANTGELFF. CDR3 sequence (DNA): TGTGCCAGCAGTTTAAGGGGGGCGAACACCGGGGAGCTGTTTTTT. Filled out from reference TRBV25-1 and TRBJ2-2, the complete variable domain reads EADIYQTPRYLVIGTGKKITLECSQTMGHDKMYWYQQDPGMELHLIHYSYGVNSTEKGDLSSESTVSRIRTEHFPLTLESARPSHTSQYLCASSLRGANTGELFFGEGSRLTVL.

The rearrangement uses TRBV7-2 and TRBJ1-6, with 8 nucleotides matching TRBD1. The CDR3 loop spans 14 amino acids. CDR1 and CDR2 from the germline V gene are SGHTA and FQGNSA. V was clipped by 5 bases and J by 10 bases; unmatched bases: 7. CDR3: CASSPAGTGSPLHF. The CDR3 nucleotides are TGTGCCAGCAGCCCGGCAGGGACAGGCTCACCCCTCCACTTT.

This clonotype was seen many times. The CDR3: CASSTSGRTNEKLFF. DNA of the CDR3: TGTGCCAGTAGTACGTCAGGGCGGACTAATGAAAAACTGTTTTTT. The J gene is TRBJ1-4, the V gene TRBV19; TRBD1 is a possible D gene (5 bases). Per germline, CDR1 LNHDA and CDR2 SQIVND (reference sequence). The CDR3 has 15 residues. Trimming took 4 bases from V and 2 from J, leaving 11 bases between them.

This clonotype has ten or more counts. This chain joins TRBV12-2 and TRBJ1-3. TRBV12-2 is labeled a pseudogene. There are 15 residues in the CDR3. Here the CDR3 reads CASRKGLSSGNTIYF. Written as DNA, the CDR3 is TGTGCAAGTCGTAAGGGACTGTCCTCTGGAAACACCATATATTTT.

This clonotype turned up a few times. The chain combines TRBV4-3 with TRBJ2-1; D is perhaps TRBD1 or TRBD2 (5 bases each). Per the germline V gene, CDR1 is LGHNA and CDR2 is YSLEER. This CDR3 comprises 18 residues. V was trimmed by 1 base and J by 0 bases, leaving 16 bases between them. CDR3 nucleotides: TGCGCCAGCAGCCAAGGGGTGAGTGCAGGGAGCTCCTACAATGAGCAGTTCTTC. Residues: CASSQGVSAGSSYNEQFF.

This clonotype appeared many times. The CDR3 nucleotides are TGTGCCAGCAGTGAGGGAGGTAAGCAGCCCCAGCATTTT. This gives the protein CASSEGGKQPQHF. The chain links TRBV25-1 to TRBJ1-5, with no clear D. The germline V gene encodes CDR1 MGHDK and CDR2 SYGVNS. Trimming left V 3 bases short and J 7 bases short, with 10 bases between. The CDR3 has 13 amino acids.